This T cell receptor beta chain originates from a study of T-cell reconstitution after alpha-beta-depleted transplantation in children. Study-wide results and limits: It was newly produced T cells that mostly accounted for T-cell counts and diversity one year after transplant. Surviving recipient cells, namely T cells and thymic progenitors, were the source of high day-60 TCRbeta diversity in some patients.

This clonotype was detected only a few times. The antigen is unknown. The TCRbeta library was prepared with unique molecular identifiers. TCRdb independently ran MiXCR on the PCR reads; one entry per CDR3 protein. This sample has about 1,000,000 distinct CDR3 sequences; 25% to 35% occur once, and the top ten carry under 30%. With 0 bases removed from V and 0 bases from J, the gap between germline ends came to 15 bases. The CDR3 is 18 amino acids. Germline-derived CDR1 and CDR2 are SGHAT and FQDESV (reference sequence). The sequenced sample was PBMCs, mostly from graft donor cells, obtained 360 days after TCRalphabeta/CD19-depleted stem cell transplant. The clonotype was recovered from a boy less than two years old who had a stem cell transplant for SCID, so the T cells may come from the graft donor. V and J are TRBV11-1 and TRBJ2-1; D possibly matches TRBD1 or TRBD2 (5 bases each). The CDR3 DNA sequence: TGTGCCAGCAGCTTAGCTTCGTTCAGGGAGTTCTCCTACAATGAGCAGTTCTTC. Protein sequence: CASSLASFREFSYNEQFF. The complete variable domain, with remaining parts taken from reference TRBV11-1 and TRBJ2-1, reads EAEVAQSPRYKITEKSQAVAFWCDPISGHATLYWYRQILGQGPELLVQFQDESVVDDSQLPKDRFSAERLKGVDSTLKIQPAELGDSAMYLCASSLASFREFSYNEQFFGPGTRLTVL.